This TCR beta chain was sequenced for a study of technical replicates of blood from a handful of donors. The CDR3 length is 15 residues. The V segment lost 3 bases and the J segment 0 bases; nucleotides outside the gene matches: 1. Per the germline V gene, CDR1 is MNHEY and CDR2 is SMNVEV (reference sequence). Libraries were prepared by immunoSEQ multiplex PCR; TCRdb keeps only in-frame clonotypes and omits some of them. The sample consists of about 14,000 clones, around four fifths of them appearing once. This rearrangement joins TRBV27 to TRBJ2-5, with 10 bases matching TRBD1. Specimen: PBMCs. This TCR was sampled from a human donor in good health. The CDR3 DNA follows: TGTGCCAGCAGTTTGGGACAGGGGAACCAAGAGACCCAGTACTTC. Translation gives CASSLGQGNQETQYF.